One sample yielded the 15 T cell receptor beta chains listed below, sequenced in a study of control samples from healthy donors and cancer patients. TCRdb's copy holds only in-frame clones and misses some; the assay was immunoSEQ multiplex PCR. The table lists about 92,000 clones, around 80% of them singletons. Material for sequencing was blood. The source is a woman between 55 and 75 years old in good health.

The genes are TRBV28 and TRBJ2-1; D remains ambiguous. Trimming took off 6 bases at V and 9 bases at J, with 18 bases between the two ends. Germline assignment: CDR1 MDHEN and CDR2 SYDVKM. The CDR3 is made up of 14 amino acids. The CDR3 loop is CASSLEGRRSEQFF. The CDR3 nucleotides are TGTGCCAGCAGCCTCGAAGGGCGTAGAAGTGAGCAGTTCTTC.

This chain uses TRBV5-5 with TRBJ2-7; perhaps D is TRBD1 or TRBD2 (5 bases each). Per the germline V gene, CDR1 is SGHKS and CDR2 is YYEKEE (reference sequence). CDR3 length: 14 residues. Trimming removed 0 bases from V and 6 bases from J, with 13 bases in between. The chain's CDR3 is CASSLGGQGLEQYF. The CDR3 nucleotides are TGTGCCAGCAGCTTGGGCGGGCAGGGTCTCGAGCAGTACTTC.

The chain links TRBV6-5 to TRBJ2-2; unclear D gene. The germline gives CDR1 MNHEY, CDR2 SVGAGI. This CDR3 spans 12 amino acids. CDR3 amino acids: CVFRANTGELFF. The CDR3 DNA sequence: TGTGTGTTTAGGGCGAACACCGGGGAGCTGTTTTTT.

V gene TRBV7-2 combines with J gene TRBJ1-5, with D maybe TRBD1 (5 bases). V lost 7 bases and J 1 base, leaving 8 bases between the germline ends. The CDR3 spans 13 residues. Germline V CDR1 and CDR2: SGHTA, FQGNSA. Written as DNA, the CDR3 is TGTGCCAGCACCGGGGACAGCAATCAGCCCCAGCATTTT. Translation gives CASTGDSNQPQHF.

Remarks on this clone: Sequence at one end of the junction differs from germline and may be a read error. This chain joins TRBV29-1 and TRBJ1-1; the D is unclear. The germline V gene encodes CDR1 SQVTM and CDR2 ANQGSEA. The CDR3 length is 8 residues. The CDR3 nucleotides are TGCAGCGTTGAAGATGGCTACTTT. This gives the protein CSVEDGYF. Together with reference TRBV29-1 and TRBJ1-1, the CDR3 gives the full variable domain: SAVISQKPSRDICQRGTSLTIQCQVDSQVTMMFWYRQQPGQSLTLIATANQGSEATYESGFVIDKFPISRPNLTFSTLTVSNMSPEDSSIYLCSVEDGYFGQGTRLTVV.

The rearrangement uses TRBV4-3 and TRBJ2-2; TRBD1 might be the D (6 bases). The CDR3 spans 14 residues. Trimming stripped 4 bases from V and 4 bases from J, with 10 bases between. Per the germline V gene, CDR1 is LGHNA and CDR2 is YSLEER. The CDR3 is CASSPGHFTGELFF. The CDR3 DNA is TGCGCCAGCAGCCCGGGACACTTCACCGGGGAGCTGTTTTTT.

This clone was found once. The chain combines TRBV9 with TRBJ1-2; 7 bases fit TRBD1. V lost 10 bases to trimming and J lost 8 bases; unmatched junction nucleotides: 11. Germline V gene data show CDR1 as SGDLS and CDR2 as YYNGEE. There are 12 residues in the CDR3. CDR3 region: CASRDSIDGYTF. The CDR3 nucleotides are TGTGCCTCCCGGGACAGCATAGACGGCTACACCTTC.

The rearrangement uses TRBV6-5 and TRBJ2-1, with D uncertain. The CDR3 is made up of 15 amino acids. The V gene lost 6 bases and the J gene lost 6 bases, with 18 bases spanning the gap. The V gene's germline CDR1 is MNHEY and CDR2 SVGAGI. As DNA, the CDR3 is TGTGCCAGCAGGGAGACACAAGGCCGGCTCAATGAGCAGTTCTTC. Its translation: CASRETQGRLNEQFF.

This chain joins TRBV5-4 and TRBJ1-2, with a weak D call TRBD1 (6 bases). The CDR3 contains 16 residues. Deletions cut 4 bases from V and 0 bases from J, with 16 bases between. Germline CDR1 is SGHNT and CDR2 is YYREEE (reference sequence). The CDR3 spells CASSPPGVSANYGYTF. CDR3 nucleotides: TGTGCCAGCAGCCCGCCAGGGGTTTCAGCTAACTATGGCTACACCTTC.

In this sample, this clone turned up once. The V and J genes are TRBV28 and TRBJ2-7, with TRBD2 identical over 14 bases. The junction had 3 bases not matched to a gene; V was cut back by 4 bases and J by 4 bases. CDR1 is MDHEN and CDR2 is SYDVKM in the germline V gene. CDR3 length equals 15 residues. CDR3 sequence (DNA): TGTGCCAGCAGTTCCGGGACTAGCGGGAGTTACGAGCAGTACTTC. Protein sequence: CASSSGTSGSYEQYF.

The V gene is TRBV21-1, the J gene TRBJ1-2; TRBD1 reflects the table's D call only, with no check against the DNA. TRBV21-1 is designated a pseudogene. There are 13 residues in the CDR3. CDR3 coding DNA: TGTGCCAGCAGTCGGACAGGGGTTTATGGCTACACCTTC. Translation: CASSRTGVYGYTF.

The V and J genes are TRBV6-5 and TRBJ1-5; 7 bases are shared with TRBD1. The CDR3 is 13 amino acids. Germline CDR1 reads MNHEY; CDR2 reads SVGAGI. V dropped 11 bases and J dropped 0; count of bases not matched to a gene: 4. CDR3 region: CAGNRGSNQPQHF. CDR3 DNA: TGTGCCGGGAACAGGGGTAGCAATCAGCCCCAGCATTTT.

The chain links TRBV6-2 or TRBV6-3 to TRBJ2-5, with D possibly matching TRBD1 (6 bases). CDR3 length: 15 amino acids. CDR1 is MNHEY, CDR2 SVGEGT, per germline. Trimming took off 4 bases at V and 2 bases at J, with 14 bases between the two ends. CDR3 protein: CASSSTGLGQETQYF. The CDR3 DNA reads as TGTGCCAGCAGTTCTACAGGGCTGGGGCAAGAGACCCAGTACTTC.

The chain carries TRBV6-5 and TRBJ2-6; D gene uncertain. This CDR3 spans 16 amino acids. Germline-derived CDR1 and CDR2 are MNHEY and SVGAGI. V was pared by 0 bases and J by 2 bases, with 8 bases between. The CDR3: CASSYSGGTGANVLTF. The CDR3 DNA sequence: TGTGCCAGCAGTTACTCTGGCGGCACTGGGGCCAACGTCCTGACTTTC.

The chain joins TRBV11-3 to TRBJ1-5, with D hard to call. Germline CDR1 and CDR2: SGHNT and YENEEA. This CDR3 is 14 amino acids long. V lost 5 bases and J 3 bases, leaving 11 bases between the germline ends. The CDR3 DNA follows: TGTGCCAGCAGCCTGGTCCACTCCAATCAGCCCCAGCATTTT. It yields the protein CASSLVHSNQPQHF. Looking up the rest from reference TRBV11-3 and TRBJ1-5 gives the full variable domain: EAGVVQSPRYKIIEKKQPVAFWCNPISGHNTLYWYLQNLGQGPELLIRYENEEAVDDSQLPKDRFSAERLKGVDSTLKIQPAELGDSAVYLCASSLVHSNQPQHFGDGTRLSIL.